This T cell receptor beta chain is drawn from a study of regulatory T cells in long-lasting Graves disease. Investigators prepared the TCR beta libraries by applying iRepertoire HTBI primers and Arm-PCR of CDR3 regions. TCRdb reprocessed the multiplex PCR reads with MiXCR, giving one entry per CDR3 protein. The sample has fewer than 450,000 distinct CDR3 sequences, about a fifth seen once. In this sample, this clonotype turned up a few times. Time point described: persistent/refractory GD, antithyroid drugs over 5 years with positive TRAb. Making the TCR library involved RNA that had been extracted from PBMCs. A blood draw put about 9 milliliters of peripheral blood into EDTA tubes. Here the sequenced sample was peripheral blood mononuclear cells (PBMCs), taken when the disease was refractory, from a patient treated with antithyroid drugs. This receptor was obtained from a female donor with Graves disease.

CDR3 amino acids: CASSRSAVEQYF. The CDR3, as DNA: TGTGCCAGCTCACGGAGTGCGGTCGAGCAGTACTTC. The rearrangement links TRBV18 to TRBJ2-7; the D is unclear. Trimming removed 4 bases from V and 6 bases from J, with 10 bases in between. The CDR3 runs 12 residues. CDR1 KGHSH and CDR2 LQKENI come from the germline V gene.